This T cell receptor (beta chain) was observed in a study of T cells in Graves' hyperthyroidism and ophthalmopathy. This clonotype was recorded many times. From RNA transcripts, TCR beta CDR3 regions were amplified. First-round RT-PCR of the TCR CDR3 relied on the HTBI primer set. TCRdb fed the multiplex PCR reads into MiXCR, producing one record per CDR3 protein. The sample includes some 350,000 distinct CDR3 sequences, about 19% of them seen just once. This CDR3 region has 11 residues. Trimming removed 5 bases at V and 5 bases at J, with 7 bases between. Germline assignment: CDR1 KGHSH and CDR2 LQKENI.

The sample was blood. The V call is TRBV18, the J call TRBJ2-7; D is uncertain. The TCR was taken from a woman aged 18-29 years with Graves' hyperthyroidism. The CDR3 DNA is TGTGCCAGCTCAGAGGCTGACGAGCAGTACTTC. Translation gives CASSEADEQYF.